The present TCR beta chain was sequenced within a study of blood T cell repertoires in COVID-19. With 1 base removed from V and 9 bases from J, the gap between germline ends came to 7 bases. CDR3 size: 13 residues. Original analysis: Amplification of reference gene primers provided the estimated nucleated cell counts. Using immunoSEQ multiplex PCR, the repertoire was profiled, and TCRdb retains in-frame clones only, with some absent. V and J calls plus clone size are reproduced from that table; the DNA served to infer D and trimming. The repertoire holds about 230,000 clones, with 65% to 90% as singletons.

Sequenced input: peripheral blood. The TCR was taken from a woman aged 45-59 years with acute or convalescent COVID-19. The chain carries TRBV12-3 or TRBV12-4 and TRBJ1-6; no clear D. Here the CDR3 DNA reads TGTGCCAGCAGTTTAGAGTGGGCTTCACCCCTCCACTTT. This gives the protein CASSLEWASPLHF.